A selection of T cell receptor beta chains follows, all from one sample in a study of CD8+CD57+ T cells in acquired aplastic anemia. One entry per CDR3 protein, called by TCRdb with MiXCR from the reads. In the table there are some 280,000 distinct CDR3 sequences, 45% to 65% of which are singletons. The sequenced sample consisted of sorted CD4+, CD8+, or CD8+CD57+ T cells (not recorded which) from PBMCs. These receptors were collected from a human donor with severe aplastic anemia or a healthy control (not recorded which). Each CDR3 is given with its conserved first and last residue. The order of the fields is CDR3 DNA, CDR3 protein, V gene, J gene, clone size, D gene. D genes are given only for firm matches. Some rows have no size entry. The others give once, few or many, or a class for an expanded clone.

cdr3_nt: TGCGCCAGCAGCCAAGCGAGTACGTTTCGTTACGAGCAGTACTTC; cdr3_aa: CASSQASTFRYEQYF; v_call: TRBV4-1; j_call: TRBJ2-7; clone_size: .; d_call: .
cdr3_nt: TGCAGTGCTAGCGCCACGGGGGGGCTGAACACTGAAGCTTTCTTT; cdr3_aa: CSASATGGLNTEAFF; v_call: TRBV20-1; j_call: TRBJ1-1; clone_size: few; d_call: .
cdr3_nt: TGCGCCAGCAGCGACCAGGGACTCCGTAACCCGTACTTC; cdr3_aa: CASSDQGLRNPYF; v_call: TRBV5-1; j_call: TRBJ2-7; clone_size: .; d_call: .
cdr3_nt: TGTGCCAGCAGCCTGGGGGACAGGAATTCACCCCTCCACTTT; cdr3_aa: CASSLGDRNSPLHF; v_call: TRBV5-4; j_call: TRBJ1-6; clone_size: .; d_call: TRBD1
cdr3_nt: TGCGCCAGCAGCGAATCCGGGACAGGGGGCGTCTACGAGCAGTACTTC; cdr3_aa: CASSESGTGGVYEQYF; v_call: TRBV5-1; j_call: TRBJ2-7; clone_size: .; d_call: TRBD1
cdr3_nt: TGTGCCAGCAGTTTGAGCGGGGTGGAGACCCAGTACTTC; cdr3_aa: CASSLSGVETQYF; v_call: TRBV12-3/TRBV12-4; j_call: TRBJ2-5; clone_size: many; d_call: TRBD2
cdr3_nt: TGTGCCAGTAGTATAAAAGTGGGGACAGCCTATGGCTACACCTTC; cdr3_aa: CASSIKVGTAYGYTF; v_call: TRBV19; j_call: TRBJ1-2; clone_size: many; d_call: TRBD1
cdr3_nt: TGTGCCAGCAGTTTGATAGCGGGGGGCTACAATGAGCAGTTCTTC; cdr3_aa: CASSLIAGGYNEQFF; v_call: TRBV6-2/TRBV6-3; j_call: TRBJ2-1; clone_size: few; d_call: TRBD2
cdr3_nt: TGTGCCACCAGTGATTCGGGAGCAACTAATGAAAAACTGTTTTTT; cdr3_aa: CATSDSGATNEKLFF; v_call: TRBV24-1; j_call: TRBJ1-4; clone_size: many; d_call: .
cdr3_nt: TGTGCCATCAGGTCGGGGGGAATTTCCTACAATGAGCAGTTCTTC; cdr3_aa: CAIRSGGISYNEQFF; v_call: TRBV10-3; j_call: TRBJ2-1; clone_size: few; d_call: TRBD2
cdr3_nt: TGTGCCAGCAGCGCGACCGGGACTAGCGGGAGGCGAGATACGCAGTATTTT; cdr3_aa: CASSATGTSGRRDTQYF; v_call: TRBV7-3; j_call: TRBJ2-3; clone_size: few; d_call: TRBD2
cdr3_nt: TGTGCCAGCAAAAGGGCTGACTCCTACAATGAGCAGTTCTTC; cdr3_aa: CASKRADSYNEQFF; v_call: TRBV9; j_call: TRBJ2-1; clone_size: many; d_call: .
cdr3_nt: TGTGCCAGTAGTAGGAGGCGGGGCGGGGGGCCCTATGAGCAGTTCTTC; cdr3_aa: CASSRRRGGGPYEQFF; v_call: TRBV19; j_call: TRBJ2-1; clone_size: .; d_call: TRBD2
cdr3_nt: TGTGCCAGCAGCCTCCTGTTGGGGGCTAATGAAAAACTGTTTTTT; cdr3_aa: CASSLLLGANEKLFF; v_call: TRBV7-2; j_call: TRBJ1-4; clone_size: many; d_call: .
cdr3_nt: TGTGCCATCAGTGAGGCGGACAGGGAAGGGCCCCAGCATTTT; cdr3_aa: CAISEADREGPQHF; v_call: TRBV10-3; j_call: TRBJ1-5; clone_size: many; d_call: TRBD1
cdr3_nt: TGTGCCAGCAGCTCGAGCGGGACCCAAGAGACCCAGTACTTC; cdr3_aa: CASSSSGTQETQYF; v_call: TRBV5-8; j_call: TRBJ2-5; clone_size: .; d_call: TRBD2
cdr3_nt: TGTGCCACCAGTGATTTCCAGGCGGCCGAGACCCAGTACTTC; cdr3_aa: CATSDFQAAETQYF; v_call: TRBV24-1; j_call: TRBJ2-5; clone_size: few; d_call: .
cdr3_nt: TGTGCCAGCAGCTTAATTAGACAGGGGGTGTACGAGCAGTACTTC; cdr3_aa: CASSLIRQGVYEQYF; v_call: TRBV7-8; j_call: TRBJ2-7; clone_size: .; d_call: TRBD1
cdr3_nt: TGTGCCAGCAGCCCCGAATGGGACAGTACCGATAGATACGAGCAGTACTTC; cdr3_aa: CASSPEWDSTDRYEQYF; v_call: TRBV14; j_call: TRBJ2-7; clone_size: .; d_call: TRBD1
cdr3_nt: TGTGCCAGCAGCGGGACAGGGGTCTCCTACGAGCAGTACTTC; cdr3_aa: CASSGTGVSYEQYF; v_call: TRBV7-9; j_call: TRBJ2-7; clone_size: once; d_call: TRBD1
cdr3_nt: TGCAGTGCCACCGGGACAGCCTACGAGCAGTACTTC; cdr3_aa: CSATGTAYEQYF; v_call: TRBV20-1; j_call: TRBJ2-7; clone_size: .; d_call: TRBD1
cdr3_nt: TGTGCCACCCTGCGGACAGCGGACACTGAAGCTTTCTTT; cdr3_aa: CATLRTADTEAFF; v_call: TRBV2; j_call: TRBJ1-1; clone_size: .; d_call: .
cdr3_nt: TGTGCCAGCACGGGGGTGGGCGGAAGCACAGATACGCAGTATTTT; cdr3_aa: CASTGVGGSTDTQYF; v_call: TRBV6-6; j_call: TRBJ2-3; clone_size: many; d_call: .
cdr3_nt: TGTGCCAGCGGGGGGGGGGGCACAGATACGCAGTATTTT; cdr3_aa: CASGGGGTDTQYF; v_call: TRBV6-5; j_call: TRBJ2-3; clone_size: .; d_call: TRBD2
cdr3_nt: TGCGCCAGCAGCCAAGGTGGGGAGTCCAAAAACATTCAGTACTTC; cdr3_aa: CASSQGGESKNIQYF; v_call: TRBV4-1; j_call: TRBJ2-4; clone_size: .; d_call: .
cdr3_nt: TGTGCCAGCAGCCGGACAGGTCTCTCCTACAATGAGCAGTTCTTC; cdr3_aa: CASSRTGLSYNEQFF; v_call: TRBV6-1; j_call: TRBJ2-1; clone_size: many; d_call: TRBD1
cdr3_nt: TGTGCCACCGCGACAGCCGGGGGTATCTACGAGCAGTACTTC; cdr3_aa: CATATAGGIYEQYF; v_call: TRBV10-3; j_call: TRBJ2-7; clone_size: once; d_call: .
cdr3_nt: TGTGCCAGCAGTTACACGGGGATCATCCACGAGCAGTACTTC; cdr3_aa: CASSYTGIIHEQYF; v_call: TRBV6-5; j_call: TRBJ2-7; clone_size: .; d_call: .
cdr3_nt: TGTGCCAGTAGTATACGGACGGAGATCAATGAGCAGTTCTTC; cdr3_aa: CASSIRTEINEQFF; v_call: TRBV19; j_call: TRBJ2-1; clone_size: .; d_call: .
cdr3_nt: TGTGCCAGCAGCGTAGCCCGGGCCTCCGACGAGCAGTACTTC; cdr3_aa: CASSVARASDEQYF; v_call: TRBV9; j_call: TRBJ2-7; clone_size: .; d_call: .
cdr3_nt: TGTGCCAGCGACAGGGCTGGTGGAAACACCATATATTTT; cdr3_aa: CASDRAGGNTIYF; v_call: TRBV2; j_call: TRBJ1-3; clone_size: few; d_call: TRBD1
cdr3_nt: TGTGCCAGTAGCACCTCGCGGAATCAGCCCCAGCATTTT; cdr3_aa: CASSTSRNQPQHF; v_call: TRBV19; j_call: TRBJ1-5; clone_size: many; d_call: .
cdr3_nt: TGTGCCAGCAGCTTCATAACAGGGGACCTGAACACTGAAGCTTTCTTT; cdr3_aa: CASSFITGDLNTEAFF; v_call: TRBV7-8; j_call: TRBJ1-1; clone_size: .; d_call: TRBD1
cdr3_nt: TGTGCCAGCAGCTCAGCTGGAGGGGGGGCAGATACGCAGTATTTT; cdr3_aa: CASSSAGGGADTQYF; v_call: TRBV7-9; j_call: TRBJ2-3; clone_size: .; d_call: .
cdr3_nt: TGTGCCCCCACCAGACCCGGCGGGGCTCCCCTACGGGACTATGGCTACACCTTC; cdr3_aa: CAPTRPGGAPLRDYGYTF; v_call: TRBV24-1; j_call: TRBJ1-2; clone_size: .; d_call: .
cdr3_nt: TGTGCCAGCAGCGGTCGGGCAGGGCAGTACTTC; cdr3_aa: CASSGRAGQYF; v_call: TRBV12-3/TRBV12-4; j_call: TRBJ2-7; clone_size: once; d_call: .
cdr3_nt: TGTGCCAGCGGGGGGACAGGGAGAAACACCGGGGAGCTGTTTTTT; cdr3_aa: CASGGTGRNTGELFF; v_call: TRBV2; j_call: TRBJ2-2; clone_size: few; d_call: TRBD1
cdr3_nt: TGTGCCACCAGCAGAGACGGAACCGGTGGGGCGGGCCGTGCCTACGAGCAGTACTTC; cdr3_aa: CATSRDGTGGAGRAYEQYF; v_call: TRBV15; j_call: TRBJ2-7; clone_size: many; d_call: .
cdr3_nt: TGTGCCACCAGTGGTCGCGCCAGCACAGATACGCAGTATTTT; cdr3_aa: CATSGRASTDTQYF; v_call: TRBV24-1; j_call: TRBJ2-3; clone_size: few; d_call: .
cdr3_nt: TGTGCCAGCAGCCACGAGCGGGAAAGGGTCCACGAGCAGTACTTC; cdr3_aa: CASSHERERVHEQYF; v_call: TRBV7-9; j_call: TRBJ2-7; clone_size: .; d_call: TRBD2
cdr3_nt: TGTGCCACAGGCCTGAGGACGAACACCGGGGAGCTGTTTTTT; cdr3_aa: CATGLRTNTGELFF; v_call: TRBV24-1; j_call: TRBJ2-2; clone_size: few; d_call: .
cdr3_nt: TGTGCCAGCAGCCGAGCGGGGGGTCTACTAAGCCGGGAGACCCAGTACTTC; cdr3_aa: CASSRAGGLLSRETQYF; v_call: TRBV14; j_call: TRBJ2-5; clone_size: many; d_call: TRBD2
cdr3_nt: TGTGCCAGCAGTTTCGGACAGGCAGGAATCCGGGAGCTGTTTTTT; cdr3_aa: CASSFGQAGIRELFF; v_call: TRBV28; j_call: TRBJ2-2; clone_size: .; d_call: TRBD1
cdr3_nt: TGTGCCGCCGGACGGGCAGAGGGCACTGAAGCTTTCTTT; cdr3_aa: CAAGRAEGTEAFF; v_call: TRBV9; j_call: TRBJ1-1; clone_size: many; d_call: .
cdr3_nt: TGTGCCATCAGTGACAGGGGGGGAGGTCACGATGGCTACACCTTC; cdr3_aa: CAISDRGGGHDGYTF; v_call: TRBV10-3; j_call: TRBJ1-2; clone_size: .; d_call: TRBD1
cdr3_nt: TGTGCCAGCAGCCAGGGGGGGAAAAACATTCAGTACTTC; cdr3_aa: CASSQGGKNIQYF; v_call: TRBV14; j_call: TRBJ2-4; clone_size: .; d_call: TRBD2
cdr3_nt: TGTGCCAGCAGTTTAGGACACCTCTCCGAGCAGTACTTC; cdr3_aa: CASSLGHLSEQYF; v_call: TRBV12-3/TRBV12-4; j_call: TRBJ2-7; clone_size: once; d_call: .